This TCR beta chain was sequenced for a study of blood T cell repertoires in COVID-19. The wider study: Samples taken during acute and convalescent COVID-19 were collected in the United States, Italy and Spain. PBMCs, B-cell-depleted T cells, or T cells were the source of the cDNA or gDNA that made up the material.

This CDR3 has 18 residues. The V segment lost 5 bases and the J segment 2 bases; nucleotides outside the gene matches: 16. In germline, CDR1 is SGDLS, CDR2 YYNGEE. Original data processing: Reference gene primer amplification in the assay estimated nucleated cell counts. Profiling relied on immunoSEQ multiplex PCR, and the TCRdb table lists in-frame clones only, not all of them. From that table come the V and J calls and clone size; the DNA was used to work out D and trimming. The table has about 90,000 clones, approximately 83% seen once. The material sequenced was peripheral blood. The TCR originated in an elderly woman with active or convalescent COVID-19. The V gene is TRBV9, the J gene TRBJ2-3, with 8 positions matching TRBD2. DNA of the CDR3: TGTGCCAGCAGTGCCCCAGCTATACTAGCGGTCCCCACAGATACGCAGTATTTT. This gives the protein CASSAPAILAVPTDTQYF.